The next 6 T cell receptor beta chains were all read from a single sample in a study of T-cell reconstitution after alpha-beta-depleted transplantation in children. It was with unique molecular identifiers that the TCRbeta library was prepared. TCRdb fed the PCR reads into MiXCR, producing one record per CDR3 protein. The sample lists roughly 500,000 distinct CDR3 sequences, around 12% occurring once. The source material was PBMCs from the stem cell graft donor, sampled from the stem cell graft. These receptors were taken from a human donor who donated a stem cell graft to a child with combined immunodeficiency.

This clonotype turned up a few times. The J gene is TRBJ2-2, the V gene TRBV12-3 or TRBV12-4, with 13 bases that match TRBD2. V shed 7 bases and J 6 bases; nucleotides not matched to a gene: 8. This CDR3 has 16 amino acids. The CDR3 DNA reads TGTGCCAGCACCTCTCCGGGACTAGCGGGGCCCGGGGAGCTGTTTTTT. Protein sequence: CASTSPGLAGPGELFF.

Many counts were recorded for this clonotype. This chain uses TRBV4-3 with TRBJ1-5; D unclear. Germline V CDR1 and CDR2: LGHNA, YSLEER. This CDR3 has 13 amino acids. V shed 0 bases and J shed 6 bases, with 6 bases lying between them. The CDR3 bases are TGCGCCAGCAGCCAAGATTTATTTCAGCCCCAGCATTTT. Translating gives CASSQDLFQPQHF.

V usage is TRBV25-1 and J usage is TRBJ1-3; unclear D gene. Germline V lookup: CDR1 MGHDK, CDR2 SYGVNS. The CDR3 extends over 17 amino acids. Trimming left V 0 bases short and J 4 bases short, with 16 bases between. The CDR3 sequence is CASSEYFHGEAGNTIYF. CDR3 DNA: TGTGCCAGCAGTGAATACTTCCATGGGGAGGCAGGAAACACCATATATTTT.

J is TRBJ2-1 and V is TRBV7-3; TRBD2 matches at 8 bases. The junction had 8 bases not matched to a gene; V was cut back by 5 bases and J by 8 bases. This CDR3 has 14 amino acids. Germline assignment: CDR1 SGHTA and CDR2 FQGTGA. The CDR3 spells CASSLTGGDHEQFF. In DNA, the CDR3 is TGTGCCAGCAGCCTTACCGGGGGGGATCATGAGCAGTTCTTC.

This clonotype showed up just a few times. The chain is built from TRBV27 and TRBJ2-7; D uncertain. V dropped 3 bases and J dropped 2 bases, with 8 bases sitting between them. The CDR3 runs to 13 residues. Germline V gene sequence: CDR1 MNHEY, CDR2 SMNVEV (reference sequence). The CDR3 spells CASSLNSPYEQYF. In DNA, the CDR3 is TGTGCCAGCAGTTTGAACAGCCCCTACGAGCAGTACTTC.

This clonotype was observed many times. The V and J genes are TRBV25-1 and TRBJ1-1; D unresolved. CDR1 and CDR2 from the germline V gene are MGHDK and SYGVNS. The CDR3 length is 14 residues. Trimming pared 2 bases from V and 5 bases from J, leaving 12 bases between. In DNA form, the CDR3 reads TGTGCCAGCAGTGAAACGCCCAGGTTGACTGAAGCTTTCTTT. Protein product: CASSETPRLTEAFF.